The next 26 T cell receptor beta chains were all read from a single sample in a study of blood T cell repertoires in COVID-19. Assay used: immunoSEQ multiplex PCR; TCRdb lists only in-frame clones, some missing. In the table there are around 200,000 clones, 89% of which are singletons. Sample: PBMCs or T cells enriched from blood (not recorded which). The receptors stem from a woman aged 40 to 50 with acute COVID-19.

The V and J genes are TRBV18 and TRBJ1-4, with TRBD1 as a possible D gene (5 bases). V dropped 4 bases and J dropped 5 bases, with 11 bases sitting between them. In germline, CDR1 is KGHSH, CDR2 LQKENI. The CDR3 extends over 14 amino acids. The CDR3 loop is CASSRPGQNEKLFF. The CDR3 DNA follows: TGTGCCAGCTCACGCCCAGGGCAAAATGAAAAACTGTTTTTT.

The V and J genes are TRBV3-1 (or the pseudogene TRBV3-2) and TRBJ2-6; D possibly corresponds to TRBD1 (6 bases). Germline loops: CDR1 LGHDT, CDR2 YNNKEL (reference sequence). The CDR3 is 19 amino acids. Trimming pared 2 bases from V and 3 bases from J, leaving 20 bases between. CDR3 nucleotide sequence: TGTGCCAGCAGCCAATTAGGGGGACCTTACTATAGTGGGGCCAACGTCCTGACTTTC. Translated: CASSQLGGPYYSGANVLTF.

The chain is built from TRBV5-1 and TRBJ1-4, with D possibly being TRBD1 (6 bases). The CDR3 length is 14 residues. V lost 4 bases and J lost 10, with 17 bases in between. Germline CDR1 and CDR2: SGHRS and YFSETQ. CDR3 nucleotide sequence: TGCGCCAGCAGCCCCAGGCCGGGGGGCAGAAAACTGTTTTTT. Translating gives CASSPRPGGRKLFF.

The chain recombines TRBV7-2 with TRBJ2-1; 13 bases map to TRBD2. V was pared by 3 bases and J by 3 bases, with 5 bases of the junction left unmatched. Germline V gene data show CDR1 as SGHTA and CDR2 as FQGNSA. This CDR3 contains 17 residues. The CDR3 DNA reads as TGTGCCAGCAGCTTCACTAGCGGGGGGGCCGGCTACAATGAGCAGTTCTTC. This gives the protein CASSFTSGGAGYNEQFF.

The gene calls are TRBV11-3 and TRBJ2-7, with 8 bases aligning to TRBD1. The V and J ends lost 4 bases and 7 bases, in that order; junction bases with no gene match: 9. CDR1 SGHNT and CDR2 YENEEA come from the germline V gene. The CDR3 loop spans 14 amino acids. CDR3 amino acids: CASSSQGAMGEQYF. The CDR3 coding sequence is TGTGCCAGCAGCTCGCAGGGGGCGATGGGTGAGCAGTACTTC.

The V call is TRBV27, the J call TRBJ2-1, with TRBD1 matching 9 bases. The ends lost 6 bases at V and 7 bases at J; junction bases unmatched: 13. This CDR3 has 16 residues. Germline loops: CDR1 MNHEY, CDR2 SMNVEV (reference sequence). The CDR3, as DNA: TGTGCCAGCAGCCGCCCCCCGGGACAGGGTAGGAATGAGCAGTTCTTC. It codes for CASSRPPGQGRNEQFF.

The rearrangement uses TRBV10-2 and TRBJ1-1; TRBD1 might be the D (6 bases). V lost 8 bases to trimming and J lost 1 base, with 11 bases between them. Germline CDR1 reads WSHSY; CDR2 reads SAAADI. CDR3 length: 13 amino acids. DNA for the CDR3: TGCGCCAGCGGGGGGGCGGGGAACACTGAAGCTTTCTTT. This encodes CASGGAGNTEAFF.

The chain recombines TRBV5-4 with TRBJ2-5; D is uncertain. Looked up from germline, CDR1 is SGHNT and CDR2 is YYREEE (reference sequence). This CDR3 spans 13 amino acids. Trimming pared 5 bases from V and 1 base from J, leaving 9 bases between. CDR3 nucleotides: TGTGCCAGCAGGCGACAACCCCAAGAGACCCAGTACTTC. Residues: CASRRQPQETQYF.

This sequence joins TRBV6-2 or TRBV6-3 and TRBJ2-1; 15 positions agree with TRBD2. CDR3 length equals 21 residues. Trimming took 3 bases from V and 2 from J; bases not matched to a gene: 14. The V gene's germline CDR1 is MNHEY and CDR2 SVGEGT. CDR3 sequence reads: CASSYLGGLAGGRVPYNEQFF. The DNA of the CDR3 is TGTGCCAGCAGTTATTTGGGTGGACTAGCGGGGGGGCGGGTCCCCTACAATGAGCAGTTCTTC.

This chain connects TRBV25-1 to TRBJ1-1; D unclear. This CDR3 comprises 15 residues. Per germline, CDR1 MGHDK and CDR2 SYGVNS. V was pared by 7 bases and J by 1 base, with 16 bases between. CDR3 DNA: TGTGCCAGCAACCGAGCAGACGGCGGGAACACTGAAGCTTTCTTT. Translating gives CASNRADGGNTEAFF.

The genes are TRBV15 and TRBJ2-1; TRBD1 matches at 7 bases. Germline V CDR1 and CDR2: LNHNV, YYDKDF (reference sequence). The J segment lost 8 bases and the V segment lost 2 bases, leaving 12 bases of the junction unmatched. The CDR3 has 16 amino acids. The CDR3 loop is CATSRTDRVRYDEQFF. CDR3 bases: TGTGCCACCAGCAGAACAGACAGGGTGAGGTATGATGAGCAGTTCTTC.

The chain couples TRBV19 to TRBJ1-5; TRBD1 agrees at 7 bases. Germline assignment: CDR1 LNHDA and CDR2 SQIVND (reference sequence). Trimming at V came to 3 bases and at J to 7 bases, leaving 3 bases not matched to a gene. CDR3 size: 13 residues. The CDR3 coding sequence is TGTGCCAGTAGTATCAGGGGGGAACAGCCCCAGCATTTT. Its translation: CASSIRGEQPQHF. The full variable domain, with the rest looked up from reference TRBV19 and TRBJ1-5, is DGGITQSPKYLFRKEGQNVTLSCEQNLNHDAMYWYRQDPGQGLRLIYYSQIVNDFQKGDIAEGYSVSREKKESFPLTVTSAQKNPTAFYLCASSIRGEQPQHFGDGTRLSIL.

The rearrangement joins TRBV7-3 to TRBJ2-6, with TRBD1 matching 9 bases. CDR3 length equals 17 residues. V lost 3 bases, J lost 2 bases, and 5 bases stayed unmatched. The germline CDR1 and CDR2 sequences are SGHTA and FQGTGA. As DNA, the CDR3 is TGTGCCAGCAGCTTTGAAACAGGGGGCGCTGGGGCCAACGTCCTGACTTTC. Encoded protein: CASSFETGGAGANVLTF.

J is TRBJ2-7 and V is TRBV27; 10 bases map to TRBD2. The CDR3 length is 14 residues. J gave up 2 bases and V 6 bases, and 4 bases lay outside the gene matches. The V gene's germline CDR1 is MNHEY and CDR2 SMNVEV (reference sequence). CDR3 region: CASRLAGGPYEQYF. The CDR3 DNA reads TGTGCCAGCAGGTTAGCGGGAGGCCCCTACGAGCAGTACTTC.

V usage is TRBV30 and J usage is TRBJ2-7; the match to TRBD1 covers 8 bases. Trimming cost V 3 bases and J 3 bases; bases outside gene matches: 10. Germline CDR1 GTSNPN, CDR2 SVGIG (reference sequence). This CDR3 is 15 amino acids long. The CDR3 reads CAWRPTGTGLYEQYF. The CDR3 bases are TGTGCCTGGAGACCAACCGGGACAGGACTCTACGAGCAGTACTTC.

V usage is TRBV7-6 and J usage is TRBJ2-3, with D possibly TRBD2 on 6 matching bases. V lost 4 bases to trimming and J lost 2 bases, with 13 bases between them. This CDR3 region has 15 residues. Germline CDR1 is SGHVS and CDR2 is FNYEAQ. The CDR3 region is CASSSPGLTTDTQYF. The CDR3 bases are TGTGCCAGCAGCTCACCGGGACTTACCACAGATACGCAGTATTTT.

The chain carries TRBV27 and TRBJ2-2, with 9 bases aligning to TRBD1. Losses at the gene ends were 7 bases for V and 1 base for J; bases not matched to a gene: 7. The CDR3 covers 16 residues. Germline CDR1 reads MNHEY; CDR2 reads SMNVEV (reference sequence). The CDR3 spells CASTRDRVRNTGELFF. The CDR3 bases are TGTGCCAGCACCAGGGACAGGGTACGGAACACCGGGGAGCTGTTTTTT.

The chain carries TRBV3-1 (or the pseudogene TRBV3-2) and TRBJ2-3; TRBD2 matches at 8 bases. The ends lost 1 base at V and 3 bases at J; junction bases unmatched: 3. The CDR3 extends over 15 amino acids. Germline-derived CDR1 and CDR2 are LGHDT and YNNKEL (reference sequence). The CDR3 loop is CASSQVAGPTDTQYF. The CDR3 DNA reads as TGTGCCAGCAGCCAAGTAGCGGGACCAACAGATACGCAGTATTTT.

The genes are TRBV6-5 and TRBJ1-2, with D perhaps TRBD1 (5 bases). Germline CDR1 is MNHEY and CDR2 is SVGAGI. The CDR3 runs 13 residues. The V and J ends lost 8 bases and 2 bases respectively, with 12 bases between them. This chain's CDR3 is CASLGVANYGYTF. The DNA for the CDR3 is TGTGCCAGCCTAGGGGTGGCAAACTATGGCTACACCTTC.

The rearrangement uses TRBV11-2 and TRBJ1-1; 7 bases are a match to TRBD1. The CDR3 is 13 amino acids. Trimming took 5 bases from V and 6 from J; bases not matched to a gene: 6. CDR1 SGHAT and CDR2 FQNNGV come from the germline V gene. CDR3 DNA sequence: TGTGCCAGCAGCGCCCAACAGGGGTCTGAAGCTTTCTTT. Translating it yields CASSAQQGSEAFF.

V is TRBV7-3 and J is TRBJ2-3, with TRBD2 matching over 11 bases. The germline V gene has CDR1 SGHTA and CDR2 FQGTGA. V gave up 5 bases and J gave up 2 bases; unmatched junction bases: 6. The CDR3 runs 16 residues. The CDR3 sequence: CASSASSGGSTDTQYF. The CDR3 nucleotides are TGTGCCAGCAGCGCTTCTAGCGGGGGGTCCACAGATACGCAGTATTTT.

The chain is built from TRBV5-1 and TRBJ2-1, with 10 nucleotides matching TRBD2. There are 16 residues in the CDR3. The germline V gene has CDR1 SGHRS and CDR2 YFSETQ. Trimming took 2 bases from V and 7 from J; bases not matched to a gene: 9. The CDR3 DNA sequence: TGCGCCAGCAGCTTCGCCCAGCGGGGGGGCCAGAATGAGCAGTTCTTC. Protein: CASSFAQRGGQNEQFF. The complete variable domain, with remaining parts taken from reference TRBV5-1 and TRBJ2-1, reads KAGVTQTPRYLIKTRGQQVTLSCSPISGHRSVSWYQQTPGQGLQFLFEYFSETQRNKGNFPGRFSGRQFSNSRSEMNVSTLELGDSALYLCASSFAQRGGQNEQFFGPGTRLTVL.

The chain joins TRBV5-6 to TRBJ2-7; the match to TRBD2 covers 8 bases. V lost 1 base and J lost 0; bases outside the gene matches: 9. Germline lookup yields CDR1 SGHDT and CDR2 YYEEEE. CDR3 length: 17 amino acids. The CDR3 DNA follows: TGTGCCAGCAGCTTGACAGCGGGGGCAGTAAGCTCCTACGAGCAGTACTTC. Encoded protein: CASSLTAGAVSSYEQYF.

This clone turned up a few times. The CDR3 sequence is CASSSIATSVTDTQYF. The CDR3 DNA follows: TGTGCCAGCAGCTCCATAGCCACTAGCGTGACAGATACGCAGTATTTT. The gene calls are TRBV7-2 and TRBJ2-3, with TRBD2 matching over 7 bases. The CDR3 sequence is 16 residues long. The V gene end was trimmed by 4 bases and the J gene end by 3 bases; junction bases not matched to a gene: 10. Per germline, CDR1 SGHTA and CDR2 FQGNSA.

The chain joins TRBV7-2 to TRBJ2-3; 11 positions agree with TRBD2. Germline V gene lookup returns CDR1 SGHTA and CDR2 FQGNSA. The length of the CDR3 is 17 residues. The V segment lost 5 bases and the J segment 5 bases; nucleotides outside the gene matches: 12. The CDR3 region is CASSPLNPGLAVDTQYF. The CDR3 nucleotides read TGTGCCAGCAGCCCACTAAACCCGGGACTAGCGGTAGATACGCAGTATTTT.

This chain uses TRBV19 with TRBJ1-2; 8 bases agree with TRBD1. The germline CDR1 and CDR2 sequences are LNHDA and SQIVND (reference sequence). Losses at the gene ends were 3 bases for V and 6 bases for J; bases not matched to a gene: 6. The CDR3 is made up of 14 amino acids. The CDR3 coding sequence is TGTGCCAGTAGTATTCAGGGGGCGATACATGGCTACACCTTC. This translates into CASSIQGAIHGYTF.